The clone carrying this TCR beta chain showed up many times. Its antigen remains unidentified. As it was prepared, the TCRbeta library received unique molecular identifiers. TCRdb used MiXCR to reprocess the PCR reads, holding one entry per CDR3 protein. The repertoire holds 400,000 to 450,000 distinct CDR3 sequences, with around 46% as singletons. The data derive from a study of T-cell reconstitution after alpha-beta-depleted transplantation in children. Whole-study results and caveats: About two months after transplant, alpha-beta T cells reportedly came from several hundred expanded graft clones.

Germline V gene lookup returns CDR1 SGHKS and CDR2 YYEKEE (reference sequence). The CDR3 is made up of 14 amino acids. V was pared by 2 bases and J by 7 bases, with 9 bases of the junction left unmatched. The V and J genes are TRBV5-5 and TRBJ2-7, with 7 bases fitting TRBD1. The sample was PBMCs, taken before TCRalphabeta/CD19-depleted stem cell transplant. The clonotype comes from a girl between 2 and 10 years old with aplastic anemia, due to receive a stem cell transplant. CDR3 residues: CASSFTGAMWEQYF. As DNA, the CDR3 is TGTGCCAGCAGCTTTACAGGGGCAATGTGGGAGCAGTACTTC.